This T cell receptor (beta chain) was found in a study of T-cell reconstitution after alpha-beta-depleted transplantation in children. This CDR3 spans 13 amino acids. V was pared by 7 bases and J by 8 bases, with 15 bases between. For TCRbeta, the library was prepared with unique molecular identifiers. In TCRdb, the PCR reads were re-called with MiXCR into one record per CDR3 protein. Found here are roughly 500,000 distinct CDR3 sequences, around 12% of them singletons; the top ten hold approximately 5.4%. In its sample, this clonotype was seen a few times. The V and J genes are TRBV12-3 or TRBV12-4 and TRBJ1-3, with D perhaps matching TRBD1 (5 bases). The receptor comes from a human donor who donated a stem cell graft to a child with combined immunodeficiency. The starting material was PBMCs from the stem cell graft donor, obtained from the stem cell graft. As DNA, the CDR3 is TGTGCCAGCACCTTGGGGGGATCGGACACCATATATTTT. This gives the protein CASTLGGSDTIYF.